Each of the 11 T cell receptor beta chains below was sequenced from the same sample in a study of blood T cell repertoires in COVID-19. Clones were read by immunoSEQ multiplex PCR, and TCRdb kept only the in-frame ones, dropping some. The data contain about 95,000 clones, around 87% of them singletons. Sequencing used peripheral blood. The origin of the receptors is a human donor in a cohort sampled during active COVID-19.

The V gene is TRBV7-2, the J gene TRBJ1-2; weak D call: TRBD1 (5 bases). V shed 7 bases and J shed 2 bases, with 14 bases lying between them. The CDR3 contains 14 residues. CDR1 and CDR2 (germline): SGHTA, FQGNSA. Here the CDR3 DNA reads TGTGCCAGCACCCCCAGCAGGGCGAACTATGGCTACACCTTC. This encodes CASTPSRANYGYTF.

CDR3 sequence reads: CASSPFDRDQPQHF. DNA of the CDR3: TGTGCCAGCAGCCCCTTTGACAGAGATCAGCCCCAGCATTTT. V and J are TRBV4-2 and TRBJ1-5; the D gene is possibly TRBD1 (5 bases). V was shortened by 4 bases and J by 5 bases, with 12 bases between the two germline ends. The CDR3 runs 14 residues. Germline V gene lookup returns CDR1 LGHNA and CDR2 YNFKEQ.

V is TRBV7-9 and J is TRBJ2-5; D is unclear. The germline V gene encodes CDR1 SEHNR and CDR2 FQNEAQ (reference sequence). This CDR3 comprises 18 residues. V dropped 5 bases and J dropped 4 bases, with 26 bases sitting between them. The DNA for the CDR3 is TGTGCCAGCAGCCCCTTGAGAAAGGCCCGGATGCGGCGAGAGACCCAGTACTTC. This sequence encodes CASSPLRKARMRRETQYF.

The J gene is TRBJ2-7, the V gene TRBV7-3; TRBD1 matches 8 bases. CDR1 SGHTA and CDR2 FQGTGA come from the germline V gene. Unmatched junction bases numbered 8, after V lost 1 base and J lost 6 bases. The CDR3 consists of 15 residues. The CDR3 here is CASSLSGQGAGEQYF. CDR3 DNA: TGTGCCAGCAGCTTAAGTGGGCAGGGGGCTGGCGAGCAGTACTTC.

CDR3 loop: CASSSGAGNTIYF. Written as DNA, the CDR3 is TGTGCCAGCAGCTCAGGGGCGGGAAACACCATATATTTT. This chain connects TRBV7-9 to TRBJ1-3; perhaps TRBD1 as D (6 bases). Looked up from germline, CDR1 is SEHNR and CDR2 is FQNEAQ (reference sequence). V gave up 4 bases and J gave up 4 bases, with 8 bases separating them. CDR3 length: 13 residues. Complete variable domain (other parts from reference TRBV7-9 and TRBJ1-3): DTGVSQNPRHKITKRGQNVTFRCDPISEHNRLYWYRQTLGQGPEFLTYFQNEAQLEKSRLLSDRFSAERPKGSFSTLEIQRTEQGDSAMYLCASSSGAGNTIYFGEGSWLTVV.

V and J are TRBV5-4 and TRBJ1-2; D gene uncertain. V was pared by 0 bases and J by 2 bases, with 11 bases between. CDR1 and CDR2 from the germline V gene are SGHNT and YYREEE (reference sequence). CDR3 length: 15 residues. Written as DNA, the CDR3 is TGTGCCAGCAGCTTGGTGGAGGAAACCAACTATGGCTACACCTTC. The encoded protein is CASSLVEETNYGYTF.

J is TRBJ2-6 and V is TRBV6-5; the match to TRBD2 covers 7 bases. With 7 bases clipped from V and 1 base from J, the junction kept 4 bases outside the gene matches. Germline V gene data show CDR1 as MNHEY and CDR2 as SVGAGI. The CDR3 extends over 15 amino acids. The CDR3 DNA follows: TGTGCCAGCAACTCGGGGGGATCTGGGGCCAACGTCCTGACTTTC. As protein: CASNSGGSGANVLTF.

The chain couples TRBV18 to TRBJ2-7; 11 bases are shared with TRBD2. Germline V gene data show CDR1 as KGHSH and CDR2 as LQKENI. This CDR3 region has 18 residues. With V trimmed by 2 bases and J by 0 bases, 9 bases remained unmatched. CDR3 in DNA: TGTGCCAGCTCACCATTAGGGCTAGCGGGGGGCAGCTCCTACGAGCAGTACTTC. It yields the protein CASSPLGLAGGSSYEQYF.

The chain carries TRBV28 and TRBJ1-2; 12 nucleotides line up with TRBD1. The CDR3 runs 17 residues. V lost 7 bases to trimming and J lost 6 bases; unmatched junction nucleotides: 15. CDR1 is MDHEN and CDR2 is SYDVKM in the germline V gene. For the CDR3, the DNA is TGTGCCAGCAACATCTCCGGGACAGGGGGCGCGGTCGATGGCTACACCTTC. Protein: CASNISGTGGAVDGYTF.

The V and J genes are TRBV4-1 and TRBJ1-2, with TRBD1 matching over 9 bases. Germline CDR1 and CDR2: MGHRA and YSYEKL. The CDR3 totals 11 residues. After removal of 8 bases from V and 6 bases from J, the junction contained 1 base not matched to a gene. CDR3 in DNA: TGCGCCAGCGGACAGGGGAATGGCTACACCTTC. Its protein is CASGQGNGYTF.

This clone was found once. The rearrangement links TRBV7-2 to TRBJ1-2, with TRBD1 matching 7 bases. Looked up from germline, CDR1 is SGHTA and CDR2 is FQGNSA. The V segment lost 5 bases and the J segment 4 bases; nucleotides outside the gene matches: 4. The CDR3 length is 13 residues. The CDR3 DNA follows: TGTGCCAGCAGCGGCAGGGGGAGCTATGGCTACACCTTC. Its protein is CASSGRGSYGYTF.